The clone carrying this T cell receptor beta chain came up many times. The data originate from a study of response to subunit inactivated influenza vaccine. Trimming removed 4 bases from V and 1 base from J, with 15 bases in between. CDR3 length: 16 residues. Germline loops: CDR1 SGHRS, CDR2 YFSETQ. TCRdb re-analysed the RT-PCR reads in MiXCR, keeping a single row per CDR3 protein. This table has 530,000 or so distinct CDR3 sequences, about 25% appearing once. This specimen was CD4+ T cells sorted from PBMCs, taken 5 days after vaccination. This TCR was recovered from a man in his fifties who received an inactivated influenza vaccine. The chain joins TRBV5-1 to TRBJ2-1; no firm D call. Written as DNA, the CDR3 is TGCGCCAGCAGCCTGCTTTCGGTTAGTTCCTACAATGAGCAGTTCTTC. As protein: CASSLLSVSSYNEQFF.